The rows below give T cell receptor beta chains drawn from one sample of a study of T cells in Graves' hyperthyroidism and ophthalmopathy. TCRdb fed the multiplex PCR reads into MiXCR, producing one record per CDR3 protein. The sample gives about 600,000 distinct CDR3 sequences, 12% to 15% of which show up once; over 6% is in the top ten. What was sequenced was blood. Receptors were obtained from a woman aged 18 to 35 with Graves' ophthalmopathy. CDR3s leave out the opening cysteine and the closing phenylalanine or tryptophan. D genes are given only for firm matches.

D: -; J: TRBJ2-7; V: TRBV27; CDR3: ASSQWTESSYEQY
D: -; J: TRBJ2-3; V: TRBV20-1; CDR3: SARSGLGERTDTQY
D: -; J: TRBJ2-3; V: TRBV2; CDR3: ASSGPPRTTSTDTQY
D: TRBD2; J: TRBJ2-2; V: TRBV4-3; CDR3: ASSQEFGLAVTGELF
D: -; J: TRBJ2-4; V: TRBV7-2; CDR3: ASSSLRGKSAKNIQY
D: TRBD1; J: TRBJ2-3; V: TRBV29-1; CDR3: SVEDGQGAGTQY
D: -; J: TRBJ1-3; V: TRBV5-8; CDR3: ASSDRMSSGNTIY
D: -; J: TRBJ1-2; V: TRBV12-3/TRBV12-4; CDR3: ASSPGGLDYGYT
D: -; J: TRBJ2-7; V: TRBV15; CDR3: ATSKGDGAYEQY
D: -; J: TRBJ1-2; V: TRBV12-3/TRBV12-4; CDR3: ASSLGLYGYT
D: TRBD1; J: TRBJ1-1; V: TRBV6-2/TRBV6-3; CDR3: ASSFGQAPPNTEAF
D: -; J: TRBJ2-1; V: TRBV12-3/TRBV12-4; CDR3: ASSLVGEWF
D: -; J: TRBJ1-4; V: TRBV2; CDR3: ASSATTTNEKLF
D: TRBD2; J: TRBJ2-3; V: TRBV12-3/TRBV12-4; CDR3: ASNSGSYDTQY
D: TRBD1; J: TRBJ1-6; V: TRBV7-2; CDR3: ASSLAPDRGNSPLH
D: -; J: TRBJ2-1; V: TRBV2; CDR3: ASLEGLTNEQP
D: -; J: TRBJ1-2; V: TRBV28; CDR3: ASSKGGPGGGYT
D: TRBD1; J: TRBJ1-2; V: TRBV6-1; CDR3: ASSHRGMKTYGYT
D: -; J: TRBJ2-7; V: TRBV24-1; CDR3: ATSDYRLSEQY
D: TRBD2; J: TRBJ2-1; V: TRBV6-1; CDR3: ASSALEGLAGDNEQF
D: -; J: TRBJ1-3; V: TRBV27; CDR3: ASSFGSPHSGNTIY
D: TRBD2; J: TRBJ2-1; V: TRBV7-8; CDR3: ASSLIAAGAYNEQF
D: -; J: TRBJ2-3; V: TRBV30; CDR3: AWSMSTTTDTQY
D: -; J: TRBJ2-7; V: TRBV6-1; CDR3: ASTPGEGLYEQY
D: -; J: TRBJ1-2; V: TRBV14; CDR3: ASSQAGAYGYT
D: TRBD2; J: TRBJ2-5; V: TRBV20-1; CDR3: SATERERETQY
D: -; J: TRBJ1-2; V: TRBV6-2/TRBV6-3; CDR3: ASSKERSKNYGYT
D: -; J: TRBJ1-1; V: TRBV19; CDR3: ASSIVRGTAF
D: TRBD2; J: TRBJ2-7; V: TRBV11-1; CDR3: ASSDPGGGLAYYEQY
D: -; J: TRBJ1-2; V: TRBV15; CDR3: ATSRDADNNYGYT
D: TRBD2; J: TRBJ2-7; V: TRBV5-6; CDR3: ASSYFELAGRSWEQY
D: -; J: TRBJ1-5; V: TRBV20-1; CDR3: SARDGETPNQPQH
D: -; J: TRBJ2-7; V: TRBV6-5; CDR3: ASSYGAGAVYEQY
D: -; J: TRBJ2-1; V: TRBV19; CDR3: ASSIALARSSYNEQF
D: -; J: TRBJ2-1; V: TRBV7-2; CDR3: ASSSATGKEGF
D: TRBD1; J: TRBJ2-7; V: TRBV19; CDR3: ATQGAWEQY
D: TRBD1; J: TRBJ2-3; V: TRBV7-8; CDR3: ASSLVRTGGVITDTQY
D: -; J: TRBJ2-1; V: TRBV9; CDR3: ASSVSPKDEQF
D: -; J: TRBJ1-1; V: TRBV10-3; CDR3: AISAKEGRMNTEAF
D: TRBD2; J: TRBJ2-1; V: TRBV7-2; CDR3: ASSLSLAGDDEQF
D: TRBD2; J: TRBJ2-3; V: TRBV20-1; CDR3: SASTPRLGRLDTQY
D: -; J: TRBJ2-4; V: TRBV12-3/TRBV12-4; CDR3: ASSRGGLDIQY
D: TRBD2; J: TRBJ2-7; V: TRBV7-9; CDR3: ASSSLSGRANYEQY
D: -; J: TRBJ1-5; V: TRBV20-1; CDR3: SARDFQEGPQH
D: -; J: TRBJ2-3; V: TRBV7-2; CDR3: ASSKGLTTDTQY
D: -; J: TRBJ2-3; V: TRBV28; CDR3: ASRWLSTDTQY
D: -; J: TRBJ2-1; V: TRBV3-1; CDR3: ASSFQGRGGYNEQF
D: TRBD1; J: TRBJ1-2; V: TRBV29-1; CDR3: SVGTGGFGGYT
D: -; J: TRBJ2-7; V: TRBV4-3; CDR3: ASSQSRVGSYEQY
D: TRBD1; J: TRBJ2-2; V: TRBV6-1; CDR3: ASSGDRNGELF
D: -; J: TRBJ1-5; V: TRBV5-8; CDR3: ASQGGVGQPQH
D: -; J: TRBJ2-2; V: TRBV28; CDR3: VSIDRSRFSGGLF
D: -; J: TRBJ1-6; V: TRBV6-1; CDR3: ASKWTENSPLH